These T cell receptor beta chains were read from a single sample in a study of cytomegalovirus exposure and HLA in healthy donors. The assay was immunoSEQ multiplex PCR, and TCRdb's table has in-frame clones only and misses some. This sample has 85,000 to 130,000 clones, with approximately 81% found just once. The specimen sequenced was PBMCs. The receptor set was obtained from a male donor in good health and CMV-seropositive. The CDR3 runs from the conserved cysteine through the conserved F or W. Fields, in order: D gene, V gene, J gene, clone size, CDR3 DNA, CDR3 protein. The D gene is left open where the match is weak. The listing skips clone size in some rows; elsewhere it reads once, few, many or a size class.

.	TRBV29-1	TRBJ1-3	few	TGCAGCGTTGGACTTACGGGAAACACCATATATTTT	CSVGLTGNTIYF
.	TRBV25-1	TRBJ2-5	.	TGTGCCAGCAGTGAAGAGGGGGAAGCGGAGACCCAGTACTTC	CASSEEGEAETQYF
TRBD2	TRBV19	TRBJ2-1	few	TGTGCCAGTAGTTCGCTAGCGGGGGGGCTGGATGAGCAGTTCTTC	CASSSLAGGLDEQFF
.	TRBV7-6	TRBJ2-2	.	TGTGCCAGCAGCGTGAGGGTAGAGAACACCGGGGAGCTGTTTTTT	CASSVRVENTGELFF
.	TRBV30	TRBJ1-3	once	TGTGCCTGGAGTGTAGCTTCTAGCTCTGGAAACACCATATATTTT	CAWSVASSSGNTIYF
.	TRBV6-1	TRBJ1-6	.	TGTGCCAGCAGTGTTGCCGGGACATTAGGTTCACCCCTCCACTTT	CASSVAGTLGSPLHF
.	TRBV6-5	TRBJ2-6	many	TGTGCCAGCAGTCAAACTGGGGCCAACGTCCTGACTTTC	CASSQTGANVLTF
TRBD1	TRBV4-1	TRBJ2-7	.	TGCGCCAGCAGCCAACGGACAGGGGCTCGTATCGAGCAGTACTTC	CASSQRTGARIEQYF
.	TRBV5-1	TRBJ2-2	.	TGCGCCAGCAGCTTGGTATTGAACACCGGGGAGCTGTTTTTT	CASSLVLNTGELFF
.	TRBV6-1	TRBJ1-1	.	TGTGCCGGCAGTGAAGTAGGAGGGGACACTGAAGCTTTCTTT	CAGSEVGGDTEAFF